This T cell receptor beta chain was recovered during a study of Ad26.COV2.S vaccination and SARS-CoV-2 variants. Study-wide background: Ad26.COV2.S given intramuscularly, once or twice 56 days apart.

TCRdb's table, derived via immunoSEQ multiplex PCR, lists solely in-frame clones and lacks some. This table has about 440,000 clones, approximately 90% appearing once. In germline, CDR1 is DFQATT, CDR2 SNEGSKA (reference sequence). Trimming stripped 4 bases from V and 8 bases from J, with 9 bases between. This CDR3 contains 11 residues. Treatment in this sample: some 20 received Ad26.COV2.S at low or high dose, single or two shots; five or six received placebo; per-sample allocation not given. Following the first vaccine or placebo injection, samples were taken on day 63. The sequencing used peripheral blood, collected in a trial of Ad26.COV2.S vaccine versus placebo. The chain has TRBV20-1 and TRBJ2-1; D is perhaps TRBD1 (5 bases). This clonotype originated in a person between 18 and 59 years old who received the Ad26.COV2.S COVID-19 vaccine or a placebo. CDR3 protein: CSATDKHEQFF. The CDR3, as DNA: TGCAGTGCTACGGACAAACATGAGCAGTTCTTC.